This is a list of T cell receptor beta chains from one sample in a study of blood T cell repertoires in COVID-19. Here immunoSEQ multiplex PCR was the method, and the copy in TCRdb shows in-frame clones only, minus some. The sample carries 210,000 or so clones, about 85% recorded once. Sequences were obtained from peripheral blood. The receptors stem from a woman between 18 and 29 years old who had recovered from COVID-19. The CDR3 runs from the conserved cysteine through the conserved F or W. A D gene is named only where the DNA matches it firmly.

CDR3 length: 15; D gene: -; V gene: TRBV7-9; CDR3 protein: CASSQQRVTPYEQYF
CDR3 length: 15; D gene: TRBD2; V gene: TRBV18; CDR3 protein: CASSPGTSGFHEQFF
CDR3 length: 13; D gene: -; V gene: TRBV19; CDR3 protein: CASSPGLSYEQYF
CDR3 length: 16; D gene: TRBD2; V gene: TRBV12-5; CDR3 protein: CASGSLSGRAHNEQFF
CDR3 length: 14; D gene: -; V gene: TRBV4-1; CDR3 protein: CASSPLSNQETQYF
CDR3 length: 13; D gene: -; V gene: TRBV15; CDR3 protein: CATSPGRTYGYTF
CDR3 length: 15; D gene: TRBD1; V gene: TRBV7-6; CDR3 protein: CASRRDRGQAGTQYF
CDR3 length: 17; D gene: -; V gene: TRBV7-8; CDR3 protein: CASSLPTVSITGNTIYF
CDR3 length: 12; D gene: TRBD1; V gene: TRBV30; CDR3 protein: CAFGQGTYEQYF
CDR3 length: 17; D gene: TRBD2; V gene: TRBV19; CDR3 protein: CASSMPRGGRAKNIQYF
CDR3 length: 16; D gene: -; V gene: TRBV5-1; CDR3 protein: CASSLLGGLFTGELFF
CDR3 length: 14; D gene: -; V gene: TRBV5-1; CDR3 protein: CASSPGQSNTEAFF
CDR3 length: 12; D gene: -; V gene: TRBV30; CDR3 protein: CAARGERDEAFF
CDR3 length: 13; D gene: -; V gene: TRBV5-1; CDR3 protein: CASSPGITDTQYF